This TCR beta chain was sequenced for a study of cytomegalovirus exposure and HLA in healthy donors. Points from the study as a whole: Among CMV-associated TCR beta chains, most appeared HLA-restricted in a later analysis.

The PCR employed 60 Vbeta primers together with 13 Jbeta primers. The protocol was immunoSEQ multiplex PCR, while the TCRdb copy is restricted to in-frame clones and leaves out a portion. The table includes 130,000 or so clones, 80% to 90% detected once. This clone was detected a few times. Its matching antigen is unknown. In germline, CDR1 is SGHRS, CDR2 YFSETQ. The CDR3 is 15 amino acids. V was pared by 0 bases and J by 7 bases, with 8 bases of the junction left unmatched. The V and J genes are TRBV5-1 and TRBJ2-7; TRBD1 aligns across 9 bases. This receptor was taken from a woman aged 18 to 35 in good health and CMV-seropositive. The sequenced material came from PBMCs. CDR3 bases: TGCGCCAGCAGCTTGGAAGGGACAGGGCCAGGGGAGCAGTACTTC. It is translated as CASSLEGTGPGEQYF.